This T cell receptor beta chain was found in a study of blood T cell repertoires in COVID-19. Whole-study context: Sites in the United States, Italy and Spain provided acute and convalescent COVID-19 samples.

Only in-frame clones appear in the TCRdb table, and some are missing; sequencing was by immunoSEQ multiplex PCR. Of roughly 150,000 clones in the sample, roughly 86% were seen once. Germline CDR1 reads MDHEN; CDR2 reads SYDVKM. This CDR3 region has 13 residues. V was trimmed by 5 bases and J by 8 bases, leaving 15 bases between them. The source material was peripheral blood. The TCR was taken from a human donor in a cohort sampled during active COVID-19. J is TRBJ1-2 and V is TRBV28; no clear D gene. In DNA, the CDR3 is TGTGCCAGCAGTCCCACACCTAGTGCAGGCTACACCTTC. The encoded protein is CASSPTPSAGYTF.